The rows below give T cell receptor beta chains drawn from one sample of a study of T cells after yellow fever vaccination. TCRdb reprocessed the 5' RACE reads with MiXCR, giving one entry per CDR3 protein. The sample holds hundreds of thousands of distinct CDR3 sequences, 11% seen once. The input for sequencing was PBMCs, taken on the day of the first yellow fever vaccination. These receptor sequences come from a man in his late teens or twenties who received the YFV17D yellow fever vaccine. The CDR3 runs from the conserved cysteine through the conserved F or W. The order of the fields is J gene, D gene, V gene, clone size, CDR3 protein, CDR3 DNA. The D gene is left open where the match is weak. The size field is filled for only some rows; it gives once, few, many or a size class.

j_gene: TRBJ2-1
d_gene: -
v_gene: TRBV5-1
abundance: few
CDR3aa: CASSLGGQRTYNEQFF
CDR3nt: TGCGCCAGCAGCTTGGGGGGACAACGAACCTACAATGAGCAGTTCTTC

j_gene: TRBJ2-5
d_gene: -
v_gene: TRBV2
abundance: -
CDR3aa: CASLFSGHLQETQYF
CDR3nt: TGTGCCAGCCTCTTCAGCGGACACCTCCAAGAGACCCAGTACTTC

j_gene: TRBJ1-1
d_gene: -
v_gene: TRBV6-5
abundance: -
CDR3aa: CASSYSDPGPLAFF
CDR3nt: TGTGCCAGCAGTTACTCGGACCCGGGACCCCTAGCTTTCTTT

j_gene: TRBJ1-2
d_gene: TRBD1
v_gene: TRBV4-1
abundance: few
CDR3aa: CASSQETGVNGYTF
CDR3nt: TGCGCCAGCAGCCAAGAAACAGGGGTAAATGGCTACACCTTC

j_gene: TRBJ2-5
d_gene: TRBD2
v_gene: TRBV11-2
abundance: few
CDR3aa: CASSLGGASGAPRETQYF
CDR3nt: TGTGCCAGCAGCTTAGGCGGTGCTAGCGGGGCCCCTCGGGAGACCCAGTACTTC

j_gene: TRBJ1-1
d_gene: -
v_gene: TRBV2
abundance: few
CDR3aa: CASSERSSGRTEAFF
CDR3nt: TGTGCCAGCAGTGAAAGGAGCTCAGGGCGGACTGAAGCTTTCTTT

j_gene: TRBJ2-5
d_gene: TRBD1
v_gene: TRBV5-1
abundance: few
CDR3aa: CASRRAGTGGETQYF
CDR3nt: TGCGCCAGCAGGCGAGCCGGGACAGGGGGAGAGACCCAGTACTTC

j_gene: TRBJ2-5
d_gene: TRBD2
v_gene: TRBV18
abundance: -
CDR3aa: CASSPPTSGGETQYF
CDR3nt: TGTGCCAGCTCGCCCCCCACTAGCGGGGGTGAGACCCAGTACTTC

j_gene: TRBJ1-2
d_gene: -
v_gene: TRBV7-2
abundance: -
CDR3aa: CASSSYRDGANYGYTF
CDR3nt: TGTGCCAGCAGCTCATACCGGGACGGCGCTAACTATGGCTACACCTTC

j_gene: TRBJ2-7
d_gene: TRBD1
v_gene: TRBV5-1
abundance: -
CDR3aa: CASSFQATGGYEQYF
CDR3nt: TGCGCCAGCAGCTTCCAAGCCACAGGGGGCTACGAGCAGTACTTC

j_gene: TRBJ1-5
d_gene: -
v_gene: TRBV10-1
abundance: once
CDR3aa: CASPGVNQPQHF
CDR3nt: TGCGCCAGCCCAGGAGTCAATCAGCCCCAGCATTTT

j_gene: TRBJ1-2
d_gene: TRBD1
v_gene: TRBV30
abundance: few
CDR3aa: CAWGIKQGARGYTF
CDR3nt: TGTGCCTGGGGCATTAAACAGGGGGCCCGGGGCTACACCTTC

j_gene: TRBJ2-4
d_gene: -
v_gene: TRBV27
abundance: -
CDR3aa: CASSLRRENIQYF
CDR3nt: TGTGCCAGCAGTTTACGACGGGAAAACATTCAGTACTTC

j_gene: TRBJ2-5
d_gene: -
v_gene: TRBV11-2
abundance: -
CDR3aa: CASRRLRDSQIPETQYF
CDR3nt: TGTGCCAGCAGACGACTCCGGGACTCCCAGATCCCAGAGACCCAGTACTTC

j_gene: TRBJ2-7
d_gene: -
v_gene: TRBV12-3/TRBV12-4
abundance: few
CDR3aa: CASSFGSAYEQYF
CDR3nt: TGTGCCAGCAGTTTTGGCAGTGCCTACGAGCAGTACTTC

j_gene: TRBJ1-1
d_gene: -
v_gene: TRBV20-1
abundance: -
CDR3aa: CSARDHVNPEAFF
CDR3nt: TGCAGTGCTAGAGATCACGTGAACCCTGAAGCTTTCTTT

j_gene: TRBJ1-1
d_gene: -
v_gene: TRBV29-1
abundance: few
CDR3aa: CSVLGTFF
CDR3nt: TGCAGCGTCTTGGGAACTTTCTTT

j_gene: TRBJ2-5
d_gene: -
v_gene: TRBV7-2
abundance: -
CDR3aa: CASSLDQGETQYF
CDR3nt: TGTGCCAGCAGCTTAGATCAGGGGGAGACCCAGTACTTC

j_gene: TRBJ1-1
d_gene: -
v_gene: TRBV6-2/TRBV6-3
abundance: many
CDR3aa: CASTSGREWAEAFF
CDR3nt: TGTGCCAGCACTTCGGGCCGCGAATGGGCTGAAGCTTTCTTT

j_gene: TRBJ2-3
d_gene: TRBD1
v_gene: TRBV5-4
abundance: few
CDR3aa: CASRAGTVADTQYF
CDR3nt: TGTGCCAGCAGAGCCGGGACAGTGGCAGATACGCAGTATTTT

j_gene: TRBJ2-7
d_gene: -
v_gene: TRBV4-3
abundance: -
CDR3aa: CASSPRGGAEQYF
CDR3nt: TGCGCCAGCAGCCCCCGGGGCGGTGCCGAGCAGTACTTC

j_gene: TRBJ2-1
d_gene: -
v_gene: TRBV10-3
abundance: -
CDR3aa: CAISALGGGTSYNEQFF
CDR3nt: TGTGCCATCAGTGCCCTTGGGGGAGGTACGTCCTACAATGAGCAGTTCTTC

j_gene: TRBJ1-4
d_gene: -
v_gene: TRBV5-1
abundance: few
CDR3aa: CASSNPGAYEKLFF
CDR3nt: TGCGCCAGCAGCAACCCAGGAGCGTATGAAAAACTGTTTTTT

j_gene: TRBJ1-1
d_gene: -
v_gene: TRBV27
abundance: -
CDR3aa: CASSLYRTYTEAFF
CDR3nt: TGTGCCAGCAGTTTATATCGGACCTACACTGAAGCTTTCTTT

j_gene: TRBJ1-1
d_gene: -
v_gene: TRBV5-4
abundance: -
CDR3aa: CASSTPLTGNTEAFF
CDR3nt: TGTGCCAGCAGCACCCCCTTGACAGGAAACACTGAAGCTTTCTTT

j_gene: TRBJ1-1
d_gene: -
v_gene: TRBV5-5
abundance: many
CDR3aa: CASSSLQIMNTEAFF
CDR3nt: TGTGCCAGCAGCTCGTTACAGATTATGAACACTGAAGCTTTCTTT

j_gene: TRBJ1-1
d_gene: TRBD1
v_gene: TRBV5-1
abundance: many
CDR3aa: CASSSLGQGASGTEAFF
CDR3nt: TGCGCCAGCAGCTCCCTGGGACAGGGGGCGTCTGGCACTGAAGCTTTCTTT

j_gene: TRBJ2-5
d_gene: -
v_gene: TRBV12-3/TRBV12-4
abundance: few
CDR3aa: CASRPTGGGETQYF
CDR3nt: TGTGCCAGCAGACCCACCGGGGGTGGGGAGACCCAGTACTTC

j_gene: TRBJ2-3
d_gene: -
v_gene: TRBV5-1
abundance: few
CDR3aa: CASSPFSGGPRTDTQYF
CDR3nt: TGCGCCAGCAGCCCCTTCAGTGGGGGGCCGCGCACAGATACGCAGTATTTT

j_gene: TRBJ1-2
d_gene: -
v_gene: TRBV9
abundance: -
CDR3aa: CASSVAFGGSYGYTF
CDR3nt: TGTGCCAGCAGCGTAGCGTTCGGGGGATCCTATGGCTACACCTTC